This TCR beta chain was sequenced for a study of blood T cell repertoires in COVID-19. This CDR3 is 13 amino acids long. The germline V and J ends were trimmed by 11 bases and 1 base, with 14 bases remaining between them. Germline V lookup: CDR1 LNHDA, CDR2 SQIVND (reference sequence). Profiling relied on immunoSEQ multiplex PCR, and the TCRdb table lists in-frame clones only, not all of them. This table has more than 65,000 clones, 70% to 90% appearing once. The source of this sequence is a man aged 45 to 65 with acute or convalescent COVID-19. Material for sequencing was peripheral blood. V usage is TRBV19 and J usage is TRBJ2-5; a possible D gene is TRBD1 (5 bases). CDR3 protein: CASRRGTQETQYF. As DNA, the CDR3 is TGTGCCTCCAGAAGGGGTACCCAAGAGACCCAGTACTTC.